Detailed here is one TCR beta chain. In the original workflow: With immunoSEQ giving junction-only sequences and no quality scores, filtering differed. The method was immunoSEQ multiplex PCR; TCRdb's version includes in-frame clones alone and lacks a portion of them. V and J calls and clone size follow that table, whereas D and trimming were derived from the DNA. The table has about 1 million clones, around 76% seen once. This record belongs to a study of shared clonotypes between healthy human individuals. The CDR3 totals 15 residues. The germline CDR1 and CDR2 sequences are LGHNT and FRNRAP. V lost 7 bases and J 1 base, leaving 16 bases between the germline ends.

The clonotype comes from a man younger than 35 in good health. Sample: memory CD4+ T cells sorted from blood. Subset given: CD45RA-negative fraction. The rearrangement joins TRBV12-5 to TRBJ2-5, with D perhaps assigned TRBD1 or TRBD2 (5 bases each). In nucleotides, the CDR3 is TGTGCTAGTGCCCCGAGTGGGGGTGTCCAAGAGACCCAGTACTTC. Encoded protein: CASAPSGGVQETQYF. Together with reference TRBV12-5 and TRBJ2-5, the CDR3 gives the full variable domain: DARVTQTPRHKVTEMGQEVTMRCQPILGHNTVFWYRQTMMQGLELLAYFRNRAPLDDSGMPKDRFSAEMPDATLATLKIQPSEPRDSAVYFCASAPSGGVQETQYFGPGTRLLVL.